Reported below is one T cell receptor beta chain. A read error may be the cause here, since a much bigger clone is one base away. The time point here: newly diagnosed GD, antithyroid drugs for less than 3 months. Making the TCR library involved RNA that had been extracted from PBMCs. The entry originates in a study of regulatory T cells in long-lasting Graves disease. Through Arm-PCR of CDR3 regions and iRepertoire HTBI primers, TCR beta libraries were built. TCRdb itself ran the multiplex PCR reads through MiXCR, one entry per CDR3 protein. The sample consists of hundreds of thousands of distinct CDR3 sequences, roughly 15% of them appearing once. Germline loops: CDR1 SGHAT, CDR2 FQNNGV. This CDR3 is built from 14 residues. Trimming cost V 5 bases and J 3 bases, with 14 bases left between them. These sequences were also reported in another study, on T cells in Graves' hyperthyroidism and ophthalmopathy. As that study records: HTBI primers were used for first-round RT-PCR of the TCR CDR3. The blood repertoire included most of the expanded thyroid clonotypes above 0.001.

The receptor comes from a woman aged 40 to 65 with Graves disease. The specimen comprised peripheral blood mononuclear cells (PBMCs), sampled at new diagnosis, from a patient treated with antithyroid drugs. The V gene is TRBV11-2, the J gene TRBJ2-7; D unresolved. The CDR3 nucleotides read TGTGCCAGCAGCCGTTCGAAAGGGCGCTACGAGCAGTACTTC. It encodes CASSRSKGRYEQYF.